This section outlines one T cell receptor beta chain sequence together with its context. Primed by a sample-barcoded 5' primer and a J-beta primer mix, a second PCR proceeded for about 6 to 11 cycles. The template-switch adaptor was a 5' adaptor with 12 random nucleotides. It tagged each cDNA molecule. In TCRdb, the 5' RACE reads were re-called with MiXCR into one record per CDR3 protein. The sample lists more than 700,000 distinct CDR3 sequences, roughly 50% occurring once. This entry belongs to a study of blood T cells in healthy people across ages. Whole-study context: About one barcoded beta molecule was captured per two T cells (by template switching).

The specimen sequenced was blood. The receptor was isolated from a man at least 80 years old in good health.

For the CDR3, the DNA is TGTGCCACCAGTGATCCCCGGGACAGTGGGAAAAGCGGGGAGCTGTTTTTT. This encodes CATSDPRDSGKSGELFF. The genes are TRBV24-1 and TRBJ2-2, with 7 bases lining up with TRBD1. Germline V CDR1 and CDR2: KGHDR, SFDVKD. Losses at the gene ends were 3 bases for V and 7 bases for J; bases not matched to a gene: 13. This CDR3 is built from 17 residues.